The clone carrying this T cell receptor beta chain was counted between two and nine times. Its antigen is currently unknown. V lost 2 bases to trimming and J lost 2 bases, with 16 bases between them. The CDR3 length is 16 residues. CDR1 and CDR2 from the germline V gene are MNHEY and SMNVEV (reference sequence). The data were obtained in a study of blood T cells in healthy people across ages. Study-wide context: Capturing about one barcoded beta molecule per two T cells was achieved by template switching. Study-wide findings and caveats: No one knew whether donors had CMV, which possibly confounded expanded clonotype changes.

Each donor's blood draw was roughly 10 milliliters of peripheral blood. A minimum of 7 million PBMCs was isolated per sample. A second about 6 to 12 cycle PCR used barcoded and J-beta primers. MiXCR, run by TCRdb on the 5' RACE reads, gives a single entry per CDR3 protein. Here the sample spans 1.2 million to 1.5 million distinct CDR3 sequences, approximately 42% being singletons. Sequencing was performed on blood. This rearrangement joins TRBV27 to TRBJ2-7; D call uncertain. The receptor was derived from a woman younger than 30 in good health. In DNA, the CDR3 is TGTGCCAGCAGTTTAGGCGGTCAAAACCTAGCCTACGAGCAGTACTTC. Its protein product is CASSLGGQNLAYEQYF.